The 13 T cell receptor beta chains below come from one sample, sequenced in a study of cytomegalovirus exposure and HLA in healthy donors (dated by TCRdb to about 2017). Library prep was done by the immunoSEQ multiplex PCR assay. The multiplex PCR relied on a mix of 60 forward primers for TCR Vbeta segments and 13 reverse primers for TCR Jbeta segments. The table was pulled from immuneACCESS by TCRdb, which kept in-frame rearrangements only. Such tables lose some clones; where checked, under half of the loss comes from unresolved V genes, and the rest has no known cause. The sample table holds roughly 56,000 clones, of which around 87% were seen once. Of the sample, approximately 1.5% is held by the ten largest clones. Sequencing was carried out using PBMCs. Every receptor here comes from a man between 18 and 29 years old in good health and CMV-seronegative.

The chain uses TRBV5-1 and TRBJ1-4; D is uncertain. CDR1 is SGHRS and CDR2 is YFSETQ in the germline V gene. Trimming removed 4 bases from V and 3 bases from J, with 4 bases in between. This CDR3 is built from 12 residues. This CDR3 is CASSQSNEKLFF. The CDR3 region has the DNA TGCGCCAGCAGCCAATCTAATGAAAAACTGTTTTTT.

This clone showed up just once. The rearrangement joins TRBV7-8 to TRBJ2-4, with D perhaps matching TRBD1 (7 bases). The V gene lost 8 bases and the J gene lost 1 base, with 18 bases spanning the gap. The CDR3 is 16 amino acids. Germline V gene lookup returns CDR1 SGHVS and CDR2 FQNEAQ. CDR3 nucleotides: TGTGCCAGCCCCGAAGGAGGGGGCTGGGCCAAAAACATTCAGTACTTC. Translated, it gives CASPEGGGWAKNIQYF.

The chain carries TRBV11-3 and TRBJ2-2; D is possibly TRBD1 (6 bases). The V gene lost 5 bases and the J gene lost 0 bases, with 13 bases spanning the gap. The CDR3 is 16 residues long. CDR1 is SGHNT, CDR2 YENEEA, per germline. The CDR3 coding sequence is TGTGCCAGCAGCCTGCAAAAGGGGGCGAACACCGGGGAGCTGTTTTTT. It yields the protein CASSLQKGANTGELFF.

The chain couples TRBV5-4 to TRBJ1-1; maybe TRBD1 (6 bases). The CDR3 spans 13 residues. Trimming took 2 bases from V and 4 from J, leaving 9 bases between them. Germline V gene lookup returns CDR1 SGHNT and CDR2 YYREEE (reference sequence). The CDR3 here is CASSFQGTTEAFF. The CDR3 DNA is TGTGCCAGCAGCTTTCAGGGGACCACTGAAGCTTTCTTT.

This clone has just a few counts. The V and J genes are TRBV7-9 and TRBJ1-1; D might be TRBD1 (6 bases). The germline V gene has CDR1 SEHNR and CDR2 FQNEAQ (reference sequence). The germline V and J ends were trimmed by 6 bases and 0 bases, with 14 bases remaining between them. This CDR3 region has 15 residues. The CDR3 loop reads CASRIRQDMNTEAFF. The CDR3 nucleotides are TGTGCCAGCAGAATTAGACAGGACATGAACACTGAAGCTTTCTTT.

V and J are TRBV4-1 and TRBJ2-1; D perhaps matches TRBD1 (7 bases). The CDR3 loop spans 13 amino acids. Trimming removed 3 bases from V and 8 bases from J, with 11 bases in between. Germline CDR1 MGHRA, CDR2 YSYEKL. CDR3 nucleotides: TGCGCCAGCAGCCACCCCAGGGGGGATGAGCAGTTCTTC. This gives the protein CASSHPRGDEQFF.

This chain links TRBV7-9 with TRBJ1-6; D unclear. From germline, CDR1 is SEHNR and CDR2 FQNEAQ (reference sequence). The CDR3 consists of 14 residues. V shed 1 base and J shed 5 bases, with 6 bases lying between them. CDR3 nucleotide sequence: TGTGCCAGCAGCTTAGTTTCAGATAATTCACCCCTCCACTTT. Translated, it gives CASSLVSDNSPLHF.

V gene TRBV4-1 combines with J gene TRBJ2-7, with a tentative D call TRBD2 (7 bases). The CDR3 extends over 14 amino acids. Trimming shortened V by 6 bases and J by 3 bases, and 15 bases separated the two germline ends. Germline loops: CDR1 MGHRA, CDR2 YSYEKL. DNA of the CDR3: TGCGCCAGCAGTCTCCCCGGGGGGCTCTACGAGCAGTACTTC. As protein: CASSLPGGLYEQYF.

This clone was recorded only once. At one end, the junction sequence differs from germline, possibly due to a read error. This chain links TRBV7-7 with TRBJ2-7; 7 nucleotides line up with TRBD1. Germline V gene data show CDR1 as SSHAT and CDR2 as FNYEAQ (reference sequence). The CDR3 sequence is 17 residues long. The CDR3 loop reads CASSLGRDSKPSYEQYF. The CDR3 coding sequence is TGTGCTAGCAGCTTAGGCCGGGACAGCAAACCTTCCTACGAGCAGTACTTC.

The CDR3 DNA reads as TGTGCCATCAGGGGACAGGGGGCGGGTGAGCAGTTCTTC. It translates to CAIRGQGAGEQFF. V usage is TRBV10-3 and J usage is TRBJ2-1; 12 bases agree with TRBD1. The germline V gene encodes CDR1 ENHRY and CDR2 SYGVKD. Trimming at V came to 6 bases and at J to 9 bases, leaving 3 bases not matched to a gene. CDR3 size: 13 residues.

The rearrangement links TRBV6-5 to TRBJ2-2; the match to TRBD1 covers 7 bases. Trimming removed 6 bases from V and 6 bases from J; junction bases left unmatched: 7. The CDR3 length is 14 residues. The germline V gene has CDR1 MNHEY and CDR2 SVGAGI. The CDR3 DNA reads as TGTGCCAGCAGAGAGACAGGGTGGGCCGGGGAGCTGTTTTTT. Translation gives CASRETGWAGELFF.

The chain is built from TRBV9 and TRBJ2-1; the match to TRBD1 covers 7 bases. This CDR3 is built from 13 residues. The germline CDR1 and CDR2 sequences are SGDLS and YYNGEE. J was trimmed by 10 bases and V by 2 bases; bases with no gene match: 6. The CDR3 sequence is CASSVEGAGEQFF. Written as DNA, the CDR3 is TGTGCCAGCAGCGTTGAGGGGGCAGGGGAGCAGTTCTTC.

V is TRBV7-3 and J is TRBJ1-6, with D unresolved. The CDR3 runs 13 residues. V lost 2 bases and J 10 bases, leaving 9 bases between the germline ends. In germline, CDR1 is SGHTA, CDR2 FQGTGA. In DNA form, the CDR3 reads TGTGCCAGCAGCTTAGGCCCCGGGTCACCCCTCCACTTT. Residues: CASSLGPGSPLHF.